Described below is a single TCR beta chain sequence and its context. Some clones are missing from TCRdb's copy, which holds only in-frame ones; the method was immunoSEQ multiplex PCR. The sample lists about 660,000 clones, around 87% occurring once. The data stem from a study of shared T cell receptors in the human thymus. After removal of 0 bases from V and 4 bases from J, the junction contained 12 bases not matched to a gene. This CDR3 is built from 18 residues. Germline CDR1 reads LGHNT; CDR2 reads FRNRAP. These data also featured in a second study, about human thymus T cells. That paper notes: Repertoires sampled from thymus and blood appeared biased in V and J gene usage.

Input material: thymocytes. The source is a boy less than two years old with a congenital heart defect. The V and J genes are TRBV12-5 and TRBJ2-7; 10 nucleotides line up with TRBD1. The CDR3 region has the DNA TGTGCTAGTGGTTTGGTACTCGGTCTTTTGGACAGGGGGTACGAGCAGTACTTC. This sequence encodes CASGLVLGLLDRGYEQYF.